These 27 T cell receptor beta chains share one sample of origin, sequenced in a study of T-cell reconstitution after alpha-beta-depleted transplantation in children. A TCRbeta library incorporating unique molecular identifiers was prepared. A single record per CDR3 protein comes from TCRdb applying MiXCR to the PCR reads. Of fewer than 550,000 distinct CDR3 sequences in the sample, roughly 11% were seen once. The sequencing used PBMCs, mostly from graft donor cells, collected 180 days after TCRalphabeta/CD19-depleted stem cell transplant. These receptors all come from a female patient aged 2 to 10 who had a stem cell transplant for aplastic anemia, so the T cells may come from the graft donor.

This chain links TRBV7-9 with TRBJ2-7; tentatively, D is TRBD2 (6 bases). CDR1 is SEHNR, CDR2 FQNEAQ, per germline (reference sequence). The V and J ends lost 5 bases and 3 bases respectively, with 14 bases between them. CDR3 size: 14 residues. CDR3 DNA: TGTGCCAGCAGCCGTGGGGCCGGGAGCTACGAGCAGTACGTC. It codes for CASSRGAGSYEQYV.

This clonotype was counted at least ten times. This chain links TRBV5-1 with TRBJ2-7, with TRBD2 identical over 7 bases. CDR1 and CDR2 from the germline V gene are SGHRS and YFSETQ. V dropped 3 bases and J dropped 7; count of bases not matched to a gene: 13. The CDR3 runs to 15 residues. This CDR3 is CASSWTGGIPTEQYF. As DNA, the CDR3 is TGCGCCAGCAGCTGGACCGGGGGGATACCCACGGAGCAGTACTTC. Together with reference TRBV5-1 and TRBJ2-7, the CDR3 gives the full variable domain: KAGVTQTPRYLIKTRGQQVTLSCSPISGHRSVSWYQQTPGQGLQFLFEYFSETQRNKGNFPGRFSGRQFSNSRSEMNVSTLELGDSALYLCASSWTGGIPTEQYFGPGTRLTVT.

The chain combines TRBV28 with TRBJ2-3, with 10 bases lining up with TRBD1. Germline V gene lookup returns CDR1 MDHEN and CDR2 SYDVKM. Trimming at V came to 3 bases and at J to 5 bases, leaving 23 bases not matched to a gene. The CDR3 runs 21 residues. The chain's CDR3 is CASSFTTRPGQGRSVRDTQYF. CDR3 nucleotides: TGTGCCAGCAGTTTCACGACCCGCCCGGGACAGGGGCGATCAGTTCGAGATACGCAGTATTTT.

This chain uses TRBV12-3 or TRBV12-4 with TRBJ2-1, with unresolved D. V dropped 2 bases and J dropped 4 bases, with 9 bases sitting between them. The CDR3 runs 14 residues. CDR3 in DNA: TGTGCCAGCAGTTTATTTGGCAAGTACAATGAGCAGTTCTTC. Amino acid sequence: CASSLFGKYNEQFF.

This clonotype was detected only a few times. The CDR3, as DNA: TGCAGTGCCCCAATAGGGGCTGAAGCTTTCTTT. Amino acids: CSAPIGAEAFF. The chain uses TRBV20-1 and TRBJ1-1; the D gene is possibly TRBD1 (5 bases). Germline CDR1 is DFQATT and CDR2 is SNEGSKA (reference sequence). V gave up 6 bases and J gave up 6 bases, with 11 bases separating them. The CDR3 is 11 amino acids.

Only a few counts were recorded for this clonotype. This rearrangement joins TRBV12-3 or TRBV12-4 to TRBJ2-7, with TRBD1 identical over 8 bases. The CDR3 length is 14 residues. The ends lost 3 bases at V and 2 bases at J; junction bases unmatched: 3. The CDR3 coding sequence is TGTGCCAGCAGTTTTCAGGGGGCGACCTACGAGCAGTACGTC. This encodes CASSFQGATYEQYV.

Here the CDR3 reads CASGKGWDNEQFF. The CDR3 bases are TGTGCCAGCGGGAAGGGTTGGGACAATGAGCAGTTCTTC. The rearrangement joins TRBV3-1 to TRBJ2-1; unclear D gene. Trimming took 8 bases from V and 5 from J, leaving 13 bases between them. Germline CDR1 reads LGHDT; CDR2 reads YNNKEL (reference sequence). The CDR3 is 13 residues long.

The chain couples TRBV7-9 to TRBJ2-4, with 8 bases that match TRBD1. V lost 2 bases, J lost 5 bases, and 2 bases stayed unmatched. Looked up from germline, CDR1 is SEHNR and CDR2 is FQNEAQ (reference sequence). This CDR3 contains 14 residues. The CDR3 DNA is TGTGCCAGCAGCTTAACCAGGGGGCAAAACATTCAGTACTTC. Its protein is CASSLTRGQNIQYF. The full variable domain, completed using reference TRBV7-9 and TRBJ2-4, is DTGVSQNPRHKITKRGQNVTFRCDPISEHNRLYWYRQTLGQGPEFLTYFQNEAQLEKSRLLSDRFSAERPKGSFSTLEIQRTEQGDSAMYLCASSLTRGQNIQYFGAGTRLSVL.

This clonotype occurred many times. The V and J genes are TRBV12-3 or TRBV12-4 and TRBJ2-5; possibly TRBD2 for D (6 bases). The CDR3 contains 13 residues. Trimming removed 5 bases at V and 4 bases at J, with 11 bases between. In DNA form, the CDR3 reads TGTGCCAGCAGTCTCGGGGGTGGAGAGACCCAGTACTTC. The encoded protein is CASSLGGGETQYF.

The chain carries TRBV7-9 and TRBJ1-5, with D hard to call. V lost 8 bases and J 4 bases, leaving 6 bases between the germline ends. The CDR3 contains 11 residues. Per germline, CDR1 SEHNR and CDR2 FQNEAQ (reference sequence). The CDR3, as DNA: TGTGCCAGCGGCAAGAATCAGCCCCAGCATTTT. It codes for CASGKNQPQHF.

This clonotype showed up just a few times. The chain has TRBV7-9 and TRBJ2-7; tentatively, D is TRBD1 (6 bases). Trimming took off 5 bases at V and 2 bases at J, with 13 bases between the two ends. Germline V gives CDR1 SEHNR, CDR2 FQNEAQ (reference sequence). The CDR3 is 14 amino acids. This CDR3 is CASSQLDRPYEQYV. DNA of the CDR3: TGTGCCAGCAGCCAACTAGACAGGCCCTACGAGCAGTACGTC.

The CDR3 region has the DNA TGTGCCAGCAGTTTATCGGCGGGGCTAGCGGGGAGTAATGAGCAGTTCTTC. Translated, it gives CASSLSAGLAGSNEQFF. This rearrangement joins TRBV27 to TRBJ2-1, with TRBD2 matching 9 bases. This CDR3 has 17 residues. The germline gives CDR1 MNHEY, CDR2 SMNVEV (reference sequence). The V gene end was trimmed by 0 bases and the J gene end by 7 bases; junction bases not matched to a gene: 10.

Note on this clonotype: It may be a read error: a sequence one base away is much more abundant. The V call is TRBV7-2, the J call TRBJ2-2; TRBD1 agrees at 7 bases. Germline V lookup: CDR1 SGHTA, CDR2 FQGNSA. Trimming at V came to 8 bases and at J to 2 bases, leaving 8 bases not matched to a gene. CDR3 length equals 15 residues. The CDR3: CASRPDRENTGELFF. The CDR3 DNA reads TGTGCCAGCCGCCCCGACAGGGAAAACACCGGGGAGCTGTTTTTT. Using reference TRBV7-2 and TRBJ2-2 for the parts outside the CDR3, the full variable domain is GAGVSQSPSNKVTEKGKDVELRCDPISGHTALYWYRQSLGQGLEFLIYFQGNSAPDKSGLPSDRFSAERTGGSVSTLTIQRTQQEDSAVYLCASRPDRENTGELFFGEGSRLTVL.

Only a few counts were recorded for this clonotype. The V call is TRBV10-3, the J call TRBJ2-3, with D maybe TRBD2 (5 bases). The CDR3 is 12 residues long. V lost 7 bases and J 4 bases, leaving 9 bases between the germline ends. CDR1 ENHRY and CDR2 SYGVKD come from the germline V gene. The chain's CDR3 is CAINGAADTQYF. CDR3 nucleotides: TGTGCCATCAATGGAGCGGCAGATACGCAGTATTTT.

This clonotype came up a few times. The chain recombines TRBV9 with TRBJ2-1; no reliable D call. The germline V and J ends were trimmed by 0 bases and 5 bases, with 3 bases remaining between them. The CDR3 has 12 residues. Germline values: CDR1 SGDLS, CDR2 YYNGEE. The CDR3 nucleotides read TGTGCCAGCAGCGTAGGGCACAATGAGCAGTTCTTC. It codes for CASSVGHNEQFF.

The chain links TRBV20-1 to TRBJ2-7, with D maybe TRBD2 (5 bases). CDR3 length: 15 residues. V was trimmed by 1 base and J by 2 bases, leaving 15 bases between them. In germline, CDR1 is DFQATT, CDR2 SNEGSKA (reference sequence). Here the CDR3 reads CSARGGPGFAYEQYF. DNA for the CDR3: TGCAGTGCTAGAGGGGGTCCGGGATTCGCCTACGAGCAGTACTTC.

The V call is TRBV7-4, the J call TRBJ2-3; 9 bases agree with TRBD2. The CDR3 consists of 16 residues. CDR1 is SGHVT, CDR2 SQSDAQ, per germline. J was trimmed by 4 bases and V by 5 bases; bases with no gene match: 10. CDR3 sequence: CASSGLAGGPADTQYF. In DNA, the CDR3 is TGTGCCAGCAGCGGGTTGGCGGGAGGGCCGGCAGATACGCAGTATTTT. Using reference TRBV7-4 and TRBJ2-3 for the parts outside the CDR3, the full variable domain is GAGVSQSPRYKVAKRGRDVALRCDSISGHVTLYWYRQTLGQGSEVLTYSQSDAQRDKSGRPSGRFSAERPERSVSTLKIQRTEQGDSAVYLCASSGLAGGPADTQYFGPGTRLTVL.

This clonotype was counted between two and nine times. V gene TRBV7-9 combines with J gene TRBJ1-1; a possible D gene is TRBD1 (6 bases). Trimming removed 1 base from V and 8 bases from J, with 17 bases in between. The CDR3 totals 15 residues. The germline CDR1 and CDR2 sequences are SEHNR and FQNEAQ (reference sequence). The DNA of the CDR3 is TGTGCCAGCAGCTTAGTTGGGACATTGGTTGGCGAAGCTTTCTTT. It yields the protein CASSLVGTLVGEAFF.

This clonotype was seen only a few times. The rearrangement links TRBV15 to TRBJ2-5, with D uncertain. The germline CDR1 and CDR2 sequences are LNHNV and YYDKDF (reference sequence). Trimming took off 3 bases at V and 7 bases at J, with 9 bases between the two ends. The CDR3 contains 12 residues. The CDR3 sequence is CATSRATWTQYF. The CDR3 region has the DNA TGTGCCACCAGCAGGGCAACATGGACCCAGTACTTC.

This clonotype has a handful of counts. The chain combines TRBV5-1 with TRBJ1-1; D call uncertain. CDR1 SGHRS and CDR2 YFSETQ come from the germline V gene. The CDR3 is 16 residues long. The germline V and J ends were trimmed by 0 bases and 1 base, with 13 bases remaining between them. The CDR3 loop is CASSLAGASSNTEAFF. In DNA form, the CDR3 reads TGCGCCAGCAGCTTGGCGGGAGCATCCTCGAACACTGAAGCTTTCTTT.

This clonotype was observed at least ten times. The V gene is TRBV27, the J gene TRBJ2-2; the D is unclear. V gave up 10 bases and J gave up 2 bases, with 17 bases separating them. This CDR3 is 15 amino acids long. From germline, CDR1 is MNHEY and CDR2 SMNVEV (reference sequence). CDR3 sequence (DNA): TGTGCCACCTCGCCCAGCAGGATCAACACCGGGGAGCTGTTTTTT. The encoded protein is CATSPSRINTGELFF.

DNA of the CDR3: TGTGCCAGCAGCCGCCCTGGGGCAGAGCAGTACGTC. Translated: CASSRPGAEQYV. The V and J genes are TRBV6-6 and TRBJ2-7; weak D call: TRBD1 (5 bases). Germline V gives CDR1 MNHNY, CDR2 SVGAGI (reference sequence). V lost 6 bases to trimming and J lost 7 bases, with 13 bases between them. The CDR3 is 12 residues long.

The DNA of the CDR3 is TGCGCCAGCAGCGATCAGGGGGCAACTAATGAAAAACTGTTTTTT. Amino acid sequence: CASSDQGATNEKLFF. The genes are TRBV5-1 and TRBJ1-4, with TRBD1 identical over 7 bases. This CDR3 is 15 amino acids long. CDR1 SGHRS and CDR2 YFSETQ come from the germline V gene. J was trimmed by 0 bases and V by 4 bases; bases with no gene match: 3.

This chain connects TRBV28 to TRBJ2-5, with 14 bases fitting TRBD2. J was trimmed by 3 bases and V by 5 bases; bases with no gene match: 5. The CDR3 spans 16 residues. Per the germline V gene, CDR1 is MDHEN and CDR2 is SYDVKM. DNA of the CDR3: TGTGCCAGCAGTCCGGGACTAGCGGGAGTCAAAGAGACCCAGTACTTC. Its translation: CASSPGLAGVKETQYF. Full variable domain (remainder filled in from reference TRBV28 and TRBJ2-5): DVKVTQSSRYLVKRTGEKVFLECVQDMDHENMFWYRQDPGLGLRLIYFSYDVKMKEKGDIPEGYSVSREKKERFSLILESASTNQTSMYLCASSPGLAGVKETQYFGPGTRLLVL.

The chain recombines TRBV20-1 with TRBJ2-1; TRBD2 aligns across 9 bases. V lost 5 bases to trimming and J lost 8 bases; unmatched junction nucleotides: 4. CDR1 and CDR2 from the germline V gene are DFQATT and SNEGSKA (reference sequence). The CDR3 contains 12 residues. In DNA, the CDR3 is TGCAGTGCTTCGACTAGCGGATATGAGCAGTTCTTC. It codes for CSASTSGYEQFF.

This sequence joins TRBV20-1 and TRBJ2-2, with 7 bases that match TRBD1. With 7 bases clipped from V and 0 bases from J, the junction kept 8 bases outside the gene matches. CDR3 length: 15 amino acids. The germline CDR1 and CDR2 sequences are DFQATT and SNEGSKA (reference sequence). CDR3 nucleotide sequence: TGCAGTGTATACAACGGACAGGCGAACACCGGGGAGCTGTTTTTT. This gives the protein CSVYNGQANTGELFF.

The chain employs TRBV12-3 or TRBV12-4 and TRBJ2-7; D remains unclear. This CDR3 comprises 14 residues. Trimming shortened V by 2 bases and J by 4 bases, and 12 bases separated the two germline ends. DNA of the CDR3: TGTGCCAGCAGTTTATTTGAAGGGCCTTACGAGCAGTACTTC. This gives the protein CASSLFEGPYEQYF.